Presented here are 23 T cell receptor beta chains from one specimen sequenced in a study of blood T cell repertoires in COVID-19. The method was immunoSEQ multiplex PCR; TCRdb's version includes in-frame clones alone and lacks a portion of them. The sample holds around 340,000 clones; roughly nine tenths are singletons and the top ten take over 3.5%. The sample taken for sequencing was peripheral blood. These receptors were obtained from a woman aged 60-70 years with COVID-19, enrolled during active disease.

The rearrangement uses TRBV12-3 or TRBV12-4 and TRBJ1-2; 8 bases fit TRBD1. The length of the CDR3 is 12 residues. V shed 5 bases and J 8 bases; nucleotides not matched to a gene: 4. CDR3 bases: TGTGCCAGCAGTAACGACAGGGGCGGCTACACCTTC. It yields the protein CASSNDRGGYTF.

This rearrangement joins TRBV21-1 to TRBJ1-5. TRBV21-1 is designated a pseudogene. CDR3 length: 20 amino acids. The CDR3 nucleotides are TGTGCCAGCAGCGCCCCCACGGCGGAAAGGCAGGAGGGGAGCAATCAGCCCCAGCATTTT. Translating gives CASSAPTAERQEGSNQPQHF.

This clone was counted once. The J gene is TRBJ1-6, the V gene TRBV6-2 or TRBV6-3; weak D call: TRBD1 (5 bases). The CDR3 runs 18 residues. V was cut by 5 bases and J by 0 bases, with 17 bases left in between. Germline V gene sequence: CDR1 MNHEY, CDR2 SVGEGT. The CDR3 sequence: CASSDLGTSSSYNSPLHF. CDR3 sequence (DNA): TGTGCCAGCAGTGACCTCGGGACTTCAAGCTCCTATAATTCACCCCTCCACTTT.

The rearrangement links TRBV9 to TRBJ2-7; 7 bases are a match to TRBD1. The germline gives CDR1 SGDLS, CDR2 YYNGEE. CDR3 length: 14 residues. J lost 2 bases, V lost 4 bases, and 6 bases had no gene match. Here the CDR3 reads CASSPEDRPYEQYF. The CDR3 DNA sequence: TGTGCCAGCAGCCCCGAGGACAGGCCCTACGAGCAGTACTTC.

J is TRBJ1-3 and V is TRBV5-1; D is undetermined. From germline, CDR1 is SGHRS and CDR2 YFSETQ. This CDR3 contains 16 residues. V was shortened by 0 bases and J by 0 bases, with 10 bases between the two germline ends. The CDR3 loop is CASSLEAGLSGNTIYF. In DNA, the CDR3 is TGCGCCAGCAGCTTGGAGGCAGGACTCTCTGGAAACACCATATATTTT.

The count of this clone is one. The CDR3 spells CASSLVGKNTGELFF. The CDR3 nucleotides read TGCGCCAGCAGCTTGGTGGGCAAGAACACCGGGGAGCTGTTTTTT. V gene TRBV5-1 combines with J gene TRBJ2-2; D gene unclear. The CDR3 runs 15 residues. Trimming took 0 bases from V and 1 from J, leaving 7 bases between them. CDR1 is SGHRS and CDR2 is YFSETQ in the germline V gene.

The V and J genes are TRBV25-1 and TRBJ1-1, with D tentatively TRBD1 (6 bases). Trimming shortened V by 11 bases and J by 4 bases, and 26 bases separated the two germline ends. This CDR3 is 16 amino acids long. Germline V lookup: CDR1 MGHDK, CDR2 SYGVNS. The CDR3 spells CARWGGWGGAVTEAFF. CDR3 in DNA: TGTGCCCGCTGGGGGGGTTGGGGGGGGGCTGTCACTGAAGCTTTCTTT.

The chain recombines TRBV9 with TRBJ2-3; 7 bases fit TRBD1. The length of the CDR3 is 14 residues. V trimming: 2 bases; J trimming: 0 bases; junction bases outside the gene matches: 0. In germline, CDR1 is SGDLS, CDR2 YYNGEE. CDR3 amino acids: CASSVTGSTDTQYF. In DNA form, the CDR3 reads TGTGCCAGCAGCGTGACAGGGAGCACAGATACGCAGTATTTT.

This clone was counted once. The chain has TRBV28 and TRBJ1-2, with 8 bases lining up with TRBD1. The V segment lost 5 bases and the J segment 6 bases; nucleotides outside the gene matches: 5. Germline CDR1 is MDHEN and CDR2 is SYDVKM. The CDR3 is 13 residues long. Written as DNA, the CDR3 is TGTGCCAGCAGTCTCTCGGACAGGGATGGCTACACCTTC. It codes for CASSLSDRDGYTF.

The genes are TRBV9 and TRBJ1-4; D might be TRBD1 (5 bases). The germline CDR1 and CDR2 sequences are SGDLS and YYNGEE. The ends were cut back, 2 bases at V and 2 bases at J, with 19 bases in the middle. The CDR3 is made up of 18 amino acids. The CDR3 DNA reads as TGTGCCAGCAGCGTCGGGGTCTTGTCCGGGGGGACTAATGAAAAACTGTTTTTT. This encodes CASSVGVLSGGTNEKLFF.

This rearrangement joins TRBV7-2 to TRBJ1-6; 7 bases match TRBD1. This CDR3 contains 15 residues. J was trimmed by 13 bases and V by 5 bases; bases with no gene match: 14. Germline assignment: CDR1 SGHTA and CDR2 FQGNSA. This CDR3 reads CASSLSGGAAAPLHF. The CDR3 coding sequence is TGTGCCAGCAGCCTATCAGGGGGAGCGGCTGCCCCCCTCCACTTT.

This clone came up once. The chain is built from TRBV7-9 and TRBJ1-4, with D unclear. The V and J ends lost 4 bases and 7 bases respectively, with 16 bases between them. Germline values: CDR1 SEHNR, CDR2 FQNEAQ (reference sequence). The CDR3 spans 15 residues. The CDR3 loop reads CASSSDSTRGEKLFF. In nucleotides, the CDR3 is TGTGCCAGCAGCTCAGACTCTACCCGGGGTGAAAAACTGTTTTTT.

As for this clone: Other DNA sequences within the sample encode an identical CDR3. The rearrangement uses TRBV5-1 and TRBJ1-3; no clear D. CDR1 is SGHRS and CDR2 is YFSETQ in the germline V gene. CDR3 length equals 14 residues. Trimming cost V 4 bases and J 0 bases, with 8 bases left between them. CDR3 sequence reads: CASSAGSSGNTIYF. As DNA, the CDR3 is TGCGCCAGCAGCGCGGGTAGCTCTGGAAACACCATATATTTT.

V gene TRBV19 combines with J gene TRBJ1-2; the D gene is possibly TRBD1 (6 bases). Trimming took 10 bases from V and 4 from J, leaving 10 bases between them. CDR1 and CDR2 from the germline V gene are LNHDA and SQIVND (reference sequence). This CDR3 region has 11 residues. The CDR3 DNA sequence: TGTGCCACCACAGGGATCTATGGCTACACCTTC. It encodes CATTGIYGYTF. Using reference TRBV19 and TRBJ1-2 for the parts outside the CDR3, the full variable domain is DGGITQSPKYLFRKEGQNVTLSCEQNLNHDAMYWYRQDPGQGLRLIYYSQIVNDFQKGDIAEGYSVSREKKESFPLTVTSAQKNPTAFYLCATTGIYGYTFGSGTRLTVV.

This chain joins TRBV13 and TRBJ2-3; 14 bases line up with TRBD2. V lost 5 bases and J lost 4; bases outside the gene matches: 5. CDR3 size: 16 residues. Germline V gene sequence: CDR1 PRHDT, CDR2 FYEKMQ (reference sequence). This chain's CDR3 is CASSLTSGGGSDTQYF. The DNA of the CDR3 is TGTGCCAGCAGCCTGACTAGCGGGGGGGGTTCAGATACGCAGTATTTT.

The V gene is TRBV6-2 or TRBV6-3, the J gene TRBJ2-7; D possibly corresponds to TRBD1 (6 bases). Trimming took off 0 bases at V and 2 bases at J, with 14 bases between the two ends. CDR3 length: 16 residues. Germline assignment: CDR1 MNHEY and CDR2 SVGEGT. CDR3 amino acids: CASSYSLTGDPYEQYF. In DNA, the CDR3 is TGTGCCAGCAGTTACTCCCTGACAGGAGATCCCTACGAGCAGTACTTC.

This sequence joins TRBV30 and TRBJ2-7; a weak D match, TRBD1 (6 bases). The germline gives CDR1 GTSNPN, CDR2 SVGIG (reference sequence). With 0 bases removed from V and 2 bases from J, the gap between germline ends came to 8 bases. The CDR3 totals 13 residues. CDR3: CAWSVNRAYEQYF. The CDR3 region has the DNA TGTGCCTGGAGTGTAAACAGGGCCTACGAGCAGTACTTC.

CDR3 in amino acids: CASSLAGANTEAFF. The CDR3 nucleotides read TGTGCCAGCAGCTTAGCAGGGGCGAACACTGAAGCTTTCTTT. The chain joins TRBV7-6 to TRBJ1-1, with a possible D match to TRBD1 (5 bases). V was cut by 0 bases and J by 1 base, with 6 bases left in between. CDR1 is SGHVS and CDR2 is FNYEAQ in the germline V gene. The CDR3 spans 14 residues.

This clone occurred once. CDR3 nucleotide sequence: TGTGCCAGCAGCTTAGTATCTATGGGACTAGCGAAGAACAATGAGCAGTTCTTC. The encoded protein is CASSLVSMGLAKNNEQFF. V and J are TRBV11-3 and TRBJ2-1; TRBD2 agrees at 10 bases. CDR1 SGHNT and CDR2 YENEEA come from the germline V gene. The CDR3 sequence is 18 residues long. The trim removed 1 base at V and 5 bases at J, leaving 11 bases unmatched.

The rearrangement uses TRBV3-1 (or the pseudogene TRBV3-2) and TRBJ1-2, with D possibly matching TRBD1 (5 bases). Germline V gene sequence: CDR1 LGHDT, CDR2 YNNKEL (reference sequence). Trimming removed 2 bases from V and 5 bases from J, with 12 bases in between. The CDR3 totals 14 residues. The CDR3 DNA sequence: TGTGCCAGCAGCCAATTCCCACAGGAGTATGGCTACACCTTC. Translating gives CASSQFPQEYGYTF.

This chain uses TRBV10-2 with TRBJ1-1, with 8 bases lining up with TRBD1. J lost 6 bases, V lost 8 bases, and 5 bases had no gene match. This CDR3 has 12 residues. CDR1 and CDR2 (germline): WSHSY, SAAADI. The CDR3 loop reads CASWTGISEAFF. In DNA, the CDR3 is TGCGCCAGCTGGACAGGGATTTCTGAAGCTTTCTTT.

This rearrangement joins TRBV10-3 to TRBJ1-1, with 7 bases matching TRBD1. Unmatched junction bases numbered 13, after V lost 6 bases and J lost 3 bases. Per the germline V gene, CDR1 is ENHRY and CDR2 is SYGVKD. CDR3 length equals 16 residues. DNA of the CDR3: TGTGCCATCAGCGCCACAGGGGTGGTAGGAGACACTGAAGCTTTCTTT. Translated: CAISATGVVGDTEAFF.

The V call is TRBV15, the J call TRBJ1-2; TRBD1 aligns across 7 bases. The junction had 9 bases not matched to a gene; V was cut back by 0 bases and J by 5 bases. The CDR3 length is 16 residues. Germline-derived CDR1 and CDR2 are LNHNV and YYDKDF (reference sequence). The CDR3 reads CATSRDLRGRIYGYTF. CDR3 nucleotide sequence: TGTGCCACCAGCAGAGATCTTAGGGGGCGGATTTATGGCTACACCTTC.